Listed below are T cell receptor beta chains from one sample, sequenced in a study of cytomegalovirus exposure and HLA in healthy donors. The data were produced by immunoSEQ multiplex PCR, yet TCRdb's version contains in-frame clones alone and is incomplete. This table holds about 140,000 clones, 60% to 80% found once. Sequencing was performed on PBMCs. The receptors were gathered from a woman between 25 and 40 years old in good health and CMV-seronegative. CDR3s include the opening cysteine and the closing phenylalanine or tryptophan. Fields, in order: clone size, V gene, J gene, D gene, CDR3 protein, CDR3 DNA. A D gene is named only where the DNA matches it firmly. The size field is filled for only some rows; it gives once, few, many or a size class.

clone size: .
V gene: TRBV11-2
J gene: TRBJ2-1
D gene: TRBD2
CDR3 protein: CASSSSGSSYNEQFF
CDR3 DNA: TGTGCCAGCAGCTCTAGCGGTAGCTCCTACAATGAGCAGTTCTTC

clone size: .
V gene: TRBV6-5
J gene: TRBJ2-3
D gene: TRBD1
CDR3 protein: CASRLDRGYTQYF
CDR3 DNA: TGTGCCAGCAGGTTGGACAGGGGGTATACGCAGTATTTT

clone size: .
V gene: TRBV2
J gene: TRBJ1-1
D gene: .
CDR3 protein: CANSREGNTEAFF
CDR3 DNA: TGTGCCAACTCCAGGGAGGGGAACACTGAAGCTTTCTTT

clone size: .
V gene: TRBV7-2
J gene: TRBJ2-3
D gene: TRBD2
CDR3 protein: CASSRTRVVDTQYF
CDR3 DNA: TGTGCCAGCAGTCGGACTAGGGTGGTGGATACGCAGTATTTT

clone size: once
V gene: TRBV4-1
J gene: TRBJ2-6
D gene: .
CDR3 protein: CASSHPTVGANVLTF
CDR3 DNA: TGCGCCAGCAGCCATCCGACAGTTGGGGCCAACGTCCTGACTTTC

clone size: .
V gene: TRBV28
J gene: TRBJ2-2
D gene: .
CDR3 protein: CASSPLPGRARTGELFF
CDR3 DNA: TGTGCCAGCAGCCCCCTCCCGGGGAGAGCTAGGACCGGGGAGCTGTTTTTT

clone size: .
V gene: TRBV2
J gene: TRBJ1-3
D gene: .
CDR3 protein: CASGGTAGNTIYF
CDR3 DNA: TGTGCCAGCGGGGGGACGGCTGGAAACACCATATATTTT

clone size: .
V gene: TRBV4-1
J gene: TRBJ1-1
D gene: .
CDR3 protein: CASSQGTGGTRNTEAFF
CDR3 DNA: TGCGCCAGCAGCCAAGGGACCGGGGGGACTCGAAACACTGAAGCTTTCTTT

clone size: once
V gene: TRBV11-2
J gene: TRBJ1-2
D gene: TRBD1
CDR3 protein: CASSSTGNGYTF
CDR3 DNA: TGTGCCAGCAGCTCGACAGGGAATGGCTACACCTTC

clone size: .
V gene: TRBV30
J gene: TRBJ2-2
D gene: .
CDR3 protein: CAWTPGTGELFF
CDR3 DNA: TGTGCCTGGACCCCAGGCACCGGGGAGCTGTTTTTT

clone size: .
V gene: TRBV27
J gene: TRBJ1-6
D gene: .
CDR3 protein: CASSLSPDRNSPLHF
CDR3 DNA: TGTGCCAGCAGTTTATCCCCGGACAGAAATTCCCCCCTCCACTTT

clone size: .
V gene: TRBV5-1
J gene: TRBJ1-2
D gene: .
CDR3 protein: CASMPGGDNYGYTF
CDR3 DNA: TGCGCCAGCATGCCCGGGGGGGACAACTATGGCTACACCTTC

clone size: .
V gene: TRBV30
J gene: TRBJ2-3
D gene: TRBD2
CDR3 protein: CAWGRLAGGWATDTQYF
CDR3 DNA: TGTGCCTGGGGACGACTAGCGGGAGGATGGGCCACAGATACGCAGTATTTT

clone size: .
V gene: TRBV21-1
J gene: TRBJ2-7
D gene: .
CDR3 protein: CASSRGAGGYGEQYF
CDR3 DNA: TGTGCCAGCAGCAGGGGAGCGGGAGGGTACGGTGAGCAGTACTTC

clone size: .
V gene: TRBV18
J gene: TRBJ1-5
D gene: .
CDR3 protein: CASSPALNQPQHF
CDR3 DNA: TGTGCCAGCTCACCGGCTCTCAATCAGCCCCAGCATTTT

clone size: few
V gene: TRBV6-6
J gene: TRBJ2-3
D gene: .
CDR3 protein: CASRPRTGTDTQYF
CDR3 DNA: TGTGCCAGCAGACCCCGGACTGGCACAGATACGCAGTATTTT

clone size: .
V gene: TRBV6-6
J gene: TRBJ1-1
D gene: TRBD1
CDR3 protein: CASSYGTGSVNTEAFF
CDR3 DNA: TGTGCCAGCAGTTACGGGACAGGGAGTGTGAACACTGAAGCTTTCTTT

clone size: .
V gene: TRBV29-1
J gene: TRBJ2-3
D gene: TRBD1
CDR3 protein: CSVPRGQMGDTQYF
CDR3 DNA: TGCAGCGTCCCCAGGGGGCAGATGGGAGATACGCAGTATTTT

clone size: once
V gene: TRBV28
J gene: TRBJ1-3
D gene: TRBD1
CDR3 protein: CASSPTDRVSGNTIYF
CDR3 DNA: TGTGCCAGCAGTCCCACCGACAGGGTCTCTGGAAACACCATATATTTT

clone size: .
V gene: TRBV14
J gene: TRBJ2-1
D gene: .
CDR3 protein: CASSRMGGSYNEQFF
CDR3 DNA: TGTGCCAGCAGCCGAATGGGGGGCTCCTACAATGAGCAGTTCTTC

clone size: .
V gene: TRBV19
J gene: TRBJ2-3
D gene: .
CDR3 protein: CASRDTVGTDTQYF
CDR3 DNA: TGTGCCAGTAGGGACACAGTTGGCACAGATACGCAGTATTTT

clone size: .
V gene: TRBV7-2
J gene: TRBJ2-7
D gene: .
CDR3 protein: CASTPPGGGSWYEQYF
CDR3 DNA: TGTGCCAGCACCCCCCCGGGGGGCGGGAGTTGGTACGAGCAGTACTTC

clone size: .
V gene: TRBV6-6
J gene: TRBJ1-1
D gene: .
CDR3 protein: CASSYSSDNTEAFF
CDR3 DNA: TGTGCCAGCAGTTACTCGAGCGACAACACTGAAGCTTTCTTT

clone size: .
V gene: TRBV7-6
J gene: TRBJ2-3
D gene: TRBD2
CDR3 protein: CASSPSGGGVQDTQYF
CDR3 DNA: TGTGCCAGCAGCCCCTCGGGCGGGGGGGTTCAAGATACGCAGTATTTT

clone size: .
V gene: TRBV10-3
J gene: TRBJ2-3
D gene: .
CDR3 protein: CAISRLAGLGDTQYF
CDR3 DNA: TGTGCCATCAGCCGGCTGGCAGGGCTAGGGGATACGCAGTATTTT

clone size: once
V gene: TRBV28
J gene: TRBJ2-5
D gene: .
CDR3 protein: CASSFMETQYF
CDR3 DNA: TGTGCCAGCAGTTTCATGGAGACCCAGTACTTC

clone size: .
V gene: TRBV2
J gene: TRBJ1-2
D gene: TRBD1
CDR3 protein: CARNTGQNYGYTF
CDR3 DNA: TGTGCCAGGAACACGGGACAGAACTATGGCTACACCTTC

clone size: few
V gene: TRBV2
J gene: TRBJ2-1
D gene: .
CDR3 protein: CASRRTFYEQFF
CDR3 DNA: TGTGCCAGCAGACGGACATTCTATGAGCAGTTCTTC

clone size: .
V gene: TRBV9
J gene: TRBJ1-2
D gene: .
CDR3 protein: CASSEEPVAGAGGYTF
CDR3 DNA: TGTGCCAGCAGCGAGGAGCCCGTCGCAGGGGCAGGGGGCTACACCTTC

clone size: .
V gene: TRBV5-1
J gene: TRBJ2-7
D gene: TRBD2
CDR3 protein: CATQSGVGSYEQYF
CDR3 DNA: TGCGCCACCCAGAGCGGGGTGGGCTCCTACGAGCAGTACTTC

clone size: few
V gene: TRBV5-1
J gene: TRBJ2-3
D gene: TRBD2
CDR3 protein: CASSRGGQDTQYF
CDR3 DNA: TGCGCCAGCAGTCGGGGGGGCCAGGATACGCAGTATTTT